This TCR beta chain was identified during a study of blood T cells in healthy people across ages. The study's findings and limits: The study found more naive CD4+ cells and higher diversity in long-lived than aged donors.

V shed 3 bases and J 5 bases; nucleotides not matched to a gene: 9. The CDR3 has 15 residues. Per the germline V gene, CDR1 is LGHNA and CDR2 is YNFKEQ. As for this clonotype: Antigen unknown.

PCR was performed a second time for about 6 to 12 cycles using a sample-barcoded 5' primer and a J-beta primer mix. Each CDR3 protein gets one entry after TCRdb re-called the 5' RACE reads with MiXCR. Of approximately 760,000 distinct CDR3 sequences listed, just under 25% were seen once; the top ten hold 8% to 10%. Another study also made use of these data, one on T cells of mothers and their children.

The chain carries TRBV4-2 and TRBJ1-1; 7 bases are shared with TRBD1. The clonotype was recovered from a boy younger than 18 in good health. Material for sequencing was blood. This CDR3 reads CASSHVKGGLTEAFF. DNA of the CDR3: TGTGCCAGCAGCCATGTTAAAGGGGGCCTGACTGAAGCTTTCTTT.